This T cell receptor (beta chain) was captured by sequencing in a study of T cells in Graves' hyperthyroidism and ophthalmopathy. Study findings and constraints: Separating ophthalmopathy from stable hyperthyroidism was achieved by a 13 V-J model. The blood repertoire included most of the expanded thyroid clonotypes above 0.001.

Amplified regions were TCR beta CDR3 sequences from RNA transcripts. TCR CDR3 regions were first amplified by RT-PCR with HTBI primers. TCRdb reanalysed the multiplex PCR reads using MiXCR and keeps one entry per CDR3 protein. Of around 350,000 distinct CDR3 sequences listed, 15% to 20% are singletons. This clonotype has at least ten counts. Its antigen is currently unknown. This CDR3 is built from 12 residues. CDR1 and CDR2 (germline): DFQATT, SNEGSKA (reference sequence). With 5 bases removed from V and 2 bases from J, the gap between germline ends came to 9 bases. Sequenced sample: blood. The TCR sequence derives from a woman between 18 and 30 years old with Graves' hyperthyroidism. V and J are TRBV20-1 and TRBJ2-5; maybe TRBD2 (5 bases). DNA of the CDR3: TGCAGTGCTCCCCGGGGTCAAGAGACCCAGTACTTC. Translating gives CSAPRGQETQYF.